The 24 T cell receptor beta chains presented below share a single source sample, sequenced in a study of T cells in localized non-small cell lung cancer (dated by TCRdb to the early 2020s). The library was produced with the immunoSEQ multiplex PCR assay. The table was pulled from immuneACCESS by TCRdb, which kept in-frame rearrangements only. Such tables lose some clones; where checked, under half of the loss comes from unresolved V genes, and the rest has no known cause. This sample lists 41,000 or so clones; about 88% were detected once. The top ten clones comprise about 2.8% of the sample. Here the sequenced sample was peripheral blood, taken before any cancer treatment. These receptors originate from an older female donor with stage I squamous cell lung carcinoma.

The V and J genes are TRBV29-1 and TRBJ2-3; TRBD2 aligns across 8 bases. The CDR3 length is 13 residues. The junction had 11 bases not matched to a gene; V was cut back by 5 bases and J by 10 bases. Germline CDR1 SQVTM, CDR2 ANQGSEA. The CDR3 DNA sequence: TGCAGCGTTCGGTGGACTAGCTTGCCCTCGCAGTATTTT. Translating it yields CSVRWTSLPSQYF.

V and J are TRBV5-1 and TRBJ1-1, with D tentatively TRBD1 (5 bases). CDR1 SGHRS and CDR2 YFSETQ come from the germline V gene. CDR3 length: 13 residues. The V and J ends lost 5 bases and 2 bases respectively, with 10 bases between them. CDR3 protein: CASRGGTNTEAFF. In DNA, the CDR3 is TGCGCCAGCAGGGGGGGTACTAACACTGAAGCTTTCTTT.

The V gene is TRBV9, the J gene TRBJ1-2, with D hard to call. Trimming took off 3 bases at V and 0 bases at J, with 6 bases between the two ends. The CDR3 runs to 13 residues. Germline-derived CDR1 and CDR2 are SGDLS and YYNGEE. The CDR3 region has the DNA TGTGCCAGCAGCGGGTCGGCTAACTATGGCTACACCTTC. It encodes CASSGSANYGYTF.

The gene calls are TRBV9 and TRBJ2-1; D may be TRBD2 (6 bases). V was shortened by 4 bases and J by 8 bases, with 13 bases between the two germline ends. The CDR3 runs to 13 residues. Looked up from germline, CDR1 is SGDLS and CDR2 is YYNGEE. The CDR3, as DNA: TGTGCCAGCAGCTTTGGAGGGCGGGATGAGCAGTTCTTC. Amino acid sequence: CASSFGGRDEQFF.

V usage is TRBV14 and J usage is TRBJ1-2, with 7 bases matching TRBD1. With V trimmed by 0 bases and J by 8 bases, 9 bases remained unmatched. Germline CDR1 and CDR2: SGHDN and FVKESK. This CDR3 has 15 residues. The CDR3 sequence is CASSQEGQPLRGYTF. In nucleotides, the CDR3 is TGTGCCAGCAGCCAAGAGGGACAGCCCCTGAGGGGCTACACCTTC.

The V call is TRBV5-1, the J call TRBJ1-1, with 9 bases lining up with TRBD1. Germline CDR1 SGHRS, CDR2 YFSETQ. The CDR3 loop spans 15 amino acids. Losses at the gene ends were 3 bases for V and 5 bases for J; bases not matched to a gene: 8. CDR3 DNA sequence: TGCGCCAGCAGCTCCGCGGGACAGGGAATTACTGAAGCTTTCTTT. As protein: CASSSAGQGITEAFF.

The chain employs TRBV6-5 and TRBJ2-2; 9 bases match TRBD2. There are 14 residues in the CDR3. V dropped 8 bases and J dropped 5; count of bases not matched to a gene: 6. The germline V gene has CDR1 MNHEY and CDR2 SVGAGI. The CDR3 sequence is CASGGRAGTGELFF. The CDR3, as DNA: TGTGCCAGCGGCGGGAGGGCCGGTACCGGGGAGCTGTTTTTT.

V usage is TRBV7-9 and J usage is TRBJ2-3; no definite D call. CDR3 size: 14 residues. Trimming stripped 1 base from V and 2 bases from J, with 7 bases between. Per the germline V gene, CDR1 is SEHNR and CDR2 is FQNEAQ (reference sequence). The DNA for the CDR3 is TGTGCCAGCAGCTTAGGGGGAACCACAGATACGCAGTATTTT. Encoded protein: CASSLGGTTDTQYF.

The chain employs TRBV30 and TRBJ1-1; D may be TRBD1 (5 bases). V was clipped by 4 bases and J by 5 bases, with 14 bases between them. The CDR3 is 13 amino acids. CDR1 and CDR2 from the germline V gene are GTSNPN and SVGIG (reference sequence). Here the CDR3 DNA reads TGTGCCTGGACGAGACAGCGGGGAACTGAAGCTTTCTTT. This codes for CAWTRQRGTEAFF.

This rearrangement joins TRBV11-2 to TRBJ2-7, with 7 bases that match TRBD1. With V trimmed by 5 bases and J by 3 bases, 7 bases remained unmatched. The CDR3 is made up of 14 amino acids. CDR1 is SGHAT and CDR2 is FQNNGV in the germline V gene. CDR3 sequence: CASSPWAGGYEQYF. CDR3 nucleotides: TGTGCCAGCAGCCCGTGGGCAGGGGGCTACGAGCAGTACTTC.

In nucleotides, the CDR3 is TGTGCCAGCTCACGCGTAGGGGCGGGAGAAGATACGCAGTATTTT. The encoded protein is CASSRVGAGEDTQYF. The gene calls are TRBV18 and TRBJ2-3; 7 bases line up with TRBD2. The ends lost 4 bases at V and 5 bases at J; junction bases unmatched: 9. Germline lookup yields CDR1 KGHSH and CDR2 LQKENI. The CDR3 has 15 residues.

This clone was seen a handful of times. This sequence joins TRBV18 and TRBJ2-1; tentatively, D is TRBD1 or TRBD2 (5 bases each). Germline V gives CDR1 KGHSH, CDR2 LQKENI. Trimming took 4 bases from V and 10 from J, leaving 17 bases between them. CDR3 length equals 14 residues. DNA of the CDR3: TGTGCCAGCTCACAGGGACCCGGCGTGGAGGAGCAGTTCTTC. Protein sequence: CASSQGPGVEEQFF. Full variable domain (outside the CDR3, taken from reference TRBV18 and TRBJ2-1): NAGVMQNPRHLVRRRGQEARLRCSPMKGHSHVYWYRQLPEEGLKFMVYLQKENIIDESGMPKERFSAEFPKEGPSILRIQQVVRGDSAAYFCASSQGPGVEEQFFGPGTRLTVL.

CDR3 residues: CAISDGSTDTQYF. In nucleotides, the CDR3 is TGTGCCATCAGTGATGGGAGCACAGATACGCAGTATTTT. J is TRBJ2-3 and V is TRBV10-3; D is ambiguous. This CDR3 has 13 residues. Trimming stripped 3 bases from V and 0 bases from J, with 4 bases between. Germline V lookup: CDR1 ENHRY, CDR2 SYGVKD.

The chain uses TRBV30 and TRBJ2-5; 8 nucleotides align to TRBD1. J gave up 7 bases and V 0 bases, and 1 base lay outside the gene matches. Germline V lookup: CDR1 GTSNPN, CDR2 SVGIG (reference sequence). CDR3 length: 12 amino acids. The CDR3 loop reads CAWSVTGGTQYF. The CDR3 DNA reads as TGTGCCTGGAGTGTTACAGGGGGGACCCAGTACTTC.

The chain carries TRBV18 and TRBJ1-5; 8 nucleotides align to TRBD1. The CDR3 is 17 residues long. V shed 6 bases, J shed 4 bases, and the junction held 14 bases outside the gene matches. Germline values: CDR1 KGHSH, CDR2 LQKENI. In DNA form, the CDR3 reads TGTGCCAGCTCTCGGGGACAGGCCCCTTTTGGAAATCAGCCCCAGCATTTT. This sequence encodes CASSRGQAPFGNQPQHF.

The V and J genes are TRBV7-2 and TRBJ2-3; tentatively, D is TRBD1 or TRBD2 (6 bases each). In germline, CDR1 is SGHTA, CDR2 FQGNSA. This CDR3 contains 15 residues. Trimming shortened V by 4 bases and J by 4 bases, and 15 bases separated the two germline ends. In DNA form, the CDR3 reads TGTGCCAGCAGCTCCCGGGGGCCTATACCAGATACGCAGTATTTT. Residues: CASSSRGPIPDTQYF.

The rearrangement links TRBV7-6 to TRBJ2-1; possibly TRBD1 for D (6 bases). CDR1 SGHVS and CDR2 FNYEAQ come from the germline V gene. The CDR3 is 15 residues long. V was shortened by 2 bases and J by 5 bases, with 13 bases between the two germline ends. CDR3 DNA sequence: TGTGCCAGCAGCTTAAGGCAGGGGCAGAACAATGAGCAGTTCTTC. It yields the protein CASSLRQGQNNEQFF.

The chain combines TRBV7-9 with TRBJ2-7, with 9 bases identical to TRBD2. The CDR3 has 16 amino acids. J lost 0 bases, V lost 4 bases, and 7 bases had no gene match. The V gene's germline CDR1 is SEHNR and CDR2 FQNEAQ (reference sequence). CDR3: CASSSIAGEGSYEQYF. Written as DNA, the CDR3 is TGTGCCAGCAGCTCAATAGCGGGAGAAGGCTCCTACGAGCAGTACTTC.

The rearrangement links TRBV12-1 to TRBJ2-7; the DNA was not used to check the table's D call, TRBD1. TRBV12-1 is reported as a pseudogene. The CDR3 extends over 15 amino acids. CDR3 coding DNA: TGTGCCAGCAGTCCCCTCCGGGACAGTTCCTACGAGCAGTACTTC. Amino acid sequence: CASSPLRDSSYEQYF.

J is TRBJ1-2 and V is TRBV6-5; a weak D match, TRBD1 (6 bases). CDR3 length: 13 residues. The V and J ends lost 2 bases and 6 bases respectively, with 10 bases between them. From germline, CDR1 is MNHEY and CDR2 SVGAGI. CDR3 residues: CASSYTQGDGYTF. The DNA for the CDR3 is TGTGCCAGCAGTTACACACAGGGTGATGGCTACACCTTC.

The genes are TRBV29-1 and TRBJ2-7; no definite D call. The length of the CDR3 is 13 residues. Per the germline V gene, CDR1 is SQVTM and CDR2 is ANQGSEA. V was clipped by 4 bases and J by 4 bases, with 14 bases between them. The CDR3 nucleotides are TGCAGCGTTGTCGAGCGAGCGAAGTACGAGCAGTACTTC. Translation: CSVVERAKYEQYF.

The chain combines TRBV12-5 with TRBJ2-2; 9 bases map to TRBD2. The CDR3 length is 18 residues. Germline CDR1 and CDR2: LGHNT and FRNRAP. V lost 0 bases to trimming and J lost 5 bases; unmatched junction nucleotides: 10. CDR3 coding DNA: TGTGCTAGTGGTTTGGTACTAGGTAGCGGGAGTAGGACCGGGGAGCTGTTTTTT. Its translation: CASGLVLGSGSRTGELFF.

The chain carries TRBV10-2 and TRBJ2-7, with 8 bases matching TRBD2. With V trimmed by 7 bases and J by 2 bases, 4 bases remained unmatched. Germline CDR1 WSHSY, CDR2 SAAADI. CDR3 size: 13 residues. DNA of the CDR3: TGCGCCAGCAAAACTAGCGGTACCTACGAGCAGTACTTC. It specifies CASKTSGTYEQYF.

This chain uses TRBV7-9 with TRBJ2-3; D might be TRBD1 (5 bases). This CDR3 contains 15 residues. Germline CDR1 and CDR2: SEHNR and FQNEAQ (reference sequence). The V end lost 1 base, the J end lost 6 bases, and 14 bases lay between the germline ends. CDR3 sequence reads: CASSLVGGAGDTQYF. The CDR3 region has the DNA TGTGCCAGCAGCTTAGTAGGTGGGGCAGGTGATACGCAGTATTTT.